This T cell receptor (beta chain) was sequenced for a study of cytomegalovirus exposure and HLA in healthy donors. Study-wide points: Several of the most significant clusters appeared, in a later analysis, to be linked to common viral pathogens. The study labeled 150 to 200 TCR beta chains cytomegalovirus-associated. A missense DCLRE1C variant was associated with V- and J-gene trimming of TCR beta chains in a later analysis, and an independent cohort replicated the association. Analysis performed later found about 18,000 TCR beta sequences associated with HLA alleles at 0.05 false discovery rate.

Notes on this clone: Its specificity is unknown.

CDR1 SGHAT and CDR2 FQDESV come from the germline V gene (reference sequence). The CDR3 spans 19 residues. The V and J ends lost 0 bases and 4 bases, in that order; junction bases with no gene match: 11. In the PCR, 60 Vbeta and 13 Jbeta primers were used. Sequenced by immunoSEQ multiplex PCR; TCRdb stores in-frame clones only, minus some. The sample lists about 160,000 clones, roughly 90% occurring once. The V gene is TRBV11-1, the J gene TRBJ2-7; 14 nucleotides match TRBD2. Sequenced input: PBMCs. The receptor was derived from a woman aged 18-29 years in good health and CMV-seronegative. The CDR3 reads CASSLAGLAGGQTTYEQYF. The DNA of the CDR3 is TGTGCCAGCAGCTTAGCCGGACTAGCGGGGGGCCAAACCACTTACGAGCAGTACTTC.